This T cell receptor beta chain emerged from a study of tissue T cells after allogeneic stem cell transplantation. Overall study results and limits: Shared clones across patients were few; motif clustering revealed tissue-specific shared signatures. Sampling depth was limited, and the cohort was small and clinically varied. Anatomically similar tissues had similar TCR repertoires within each patient.

TCRdb's table, derived via immunoSEQ multiplex PCR, lists solely in-frame clones and lacks some. The sample includes fewer than 4,500 clones, 49% of them seen just once. Stated time point: mouse harvest day 14 after allogeneic transplant. Mouse grafts combined 10^7 T-cell-depleted bone marrow cells with 10^6 splenic CD5+ T cells. B6 (H2b) cells into BALB/c (H2d) mice; tissues taken at day 7 or 14. Note on this clone: Its antigen remains unidentified. Mouse gene names apply. The read ends 1 residue shy of where the CDR3 ends; the end is completed using the germline J gene.

Germline V gene sequence: CDR1 KGHPV, CDR2 FQNQEV (reference sequence). This CDR3 region has 14 residues. The ends were cut back, 2 bases at V and 3 bases at J, with 8 bases in the middle. The source material was gut tissue. The chain couples TRBV26 to TRBJ1-5; no definite D call. The clonotype was recovered from a female BALB/c mouse given C57BL/6 T cells with graft-versus-host disease after an allogeneic hematopoietic cell transplant. The covered CDR3 bases are TGTGCCAGCAGTCTGCAGGTGGTCAACCAGGCTCCGCTT. Amino acid sequence: CASSLQVVNQAPL. The complete CDR3 protein is CASSLQVVNQAPLF.